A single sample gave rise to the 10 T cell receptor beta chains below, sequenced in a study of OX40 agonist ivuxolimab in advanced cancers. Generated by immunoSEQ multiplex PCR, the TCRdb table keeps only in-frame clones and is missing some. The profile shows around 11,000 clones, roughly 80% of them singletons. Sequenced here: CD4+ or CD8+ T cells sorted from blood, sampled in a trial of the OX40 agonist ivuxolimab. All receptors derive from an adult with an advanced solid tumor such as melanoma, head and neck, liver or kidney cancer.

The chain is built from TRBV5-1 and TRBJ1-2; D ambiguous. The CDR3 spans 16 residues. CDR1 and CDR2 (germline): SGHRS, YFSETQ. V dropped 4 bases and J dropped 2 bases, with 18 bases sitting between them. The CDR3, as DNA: TGCGCCAGCAGCCTGTACGGGGAGCAGAACAACTATGGCTACACCTTC. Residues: CASSLYGEQNNYGYTF.

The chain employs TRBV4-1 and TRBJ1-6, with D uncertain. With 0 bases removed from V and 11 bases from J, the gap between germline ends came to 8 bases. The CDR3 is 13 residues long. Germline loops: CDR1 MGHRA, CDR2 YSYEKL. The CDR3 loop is CASSQEEVAPLHF. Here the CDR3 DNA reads TGCGCCAGCAGCCAAGAGGAGGTTGCACCCCTCCACTTT.

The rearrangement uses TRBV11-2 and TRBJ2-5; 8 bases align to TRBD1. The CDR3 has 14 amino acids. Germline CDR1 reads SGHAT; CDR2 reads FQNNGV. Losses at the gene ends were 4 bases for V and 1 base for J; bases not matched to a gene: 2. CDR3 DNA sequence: TGTGCCAGCAGCTACACAGGGGGCCAAGAGACCCAGTACTTC. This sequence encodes CASSYTGGQETQYF.

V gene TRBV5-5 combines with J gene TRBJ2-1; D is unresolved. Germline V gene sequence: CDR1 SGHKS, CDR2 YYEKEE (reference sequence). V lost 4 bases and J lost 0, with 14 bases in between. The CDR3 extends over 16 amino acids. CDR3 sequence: CASSLRVFSSYNEQFF. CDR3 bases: TGTGCCAGCAGCCTTCGGGTCTTTAGCTCCTACAATGAGCAGTTCTTC.

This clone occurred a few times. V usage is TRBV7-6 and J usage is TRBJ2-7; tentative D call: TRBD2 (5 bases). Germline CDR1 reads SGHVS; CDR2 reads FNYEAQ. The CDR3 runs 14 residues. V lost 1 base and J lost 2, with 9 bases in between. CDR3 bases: TGTGCCAGCAGCTTAGGGTACGGGACCTACGAGCAGTACTTC. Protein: CASSLGYGTYEQYF.

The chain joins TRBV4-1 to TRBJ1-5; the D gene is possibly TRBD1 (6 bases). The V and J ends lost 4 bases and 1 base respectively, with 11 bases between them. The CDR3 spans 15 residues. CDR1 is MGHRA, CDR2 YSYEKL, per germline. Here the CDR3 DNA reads TGCGCCAGCAGCCCCAGACAGGTCAGCAATCAGCCCCAGCATTTT. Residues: CASSPRQVSNQPQHF.

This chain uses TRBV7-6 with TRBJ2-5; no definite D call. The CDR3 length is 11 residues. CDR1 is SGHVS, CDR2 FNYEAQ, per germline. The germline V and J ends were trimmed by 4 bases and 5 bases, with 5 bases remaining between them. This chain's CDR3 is CASSSEETQYF. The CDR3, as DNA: TGTGCCAGCAGCTCTGAGGAGACCCAGTACTTC.

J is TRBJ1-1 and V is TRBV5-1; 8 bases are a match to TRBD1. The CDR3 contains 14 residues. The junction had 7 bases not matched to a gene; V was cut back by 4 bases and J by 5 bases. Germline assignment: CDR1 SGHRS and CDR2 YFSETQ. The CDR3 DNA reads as TGCGCCAGCAGCCCCGGACAGGGTAAAACTGAAGCTTTCTTT. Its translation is CASSPGQGKTEAFF.

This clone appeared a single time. CDR3 residues: CASSHWGGSGNEQFF. CDR3 DNA: TGCGCCAGCAGCCACTGGGGCGGGAGCGGGAATGAGCAGTTCTTC. V usage is TRBV4-1 and J usage is TRBJ2-1; 7 positions agree with TRBD2. This CDR3 is 15 amino acids long. The V and J ends lost 3 bases and 7 bases, in that order; junction bases with no gene match: 9. Germline CDR1 and CDR2: MGHRA and YSYEKL.

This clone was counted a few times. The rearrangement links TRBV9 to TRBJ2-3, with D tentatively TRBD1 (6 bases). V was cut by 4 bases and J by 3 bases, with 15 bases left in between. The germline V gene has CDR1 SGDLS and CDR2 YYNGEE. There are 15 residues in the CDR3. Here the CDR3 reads CASSSHAGETDTQYF. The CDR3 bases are TGTGCCAGCAGCTCCCACGCAGGGGAAACAGATACGCAGTATTTT.